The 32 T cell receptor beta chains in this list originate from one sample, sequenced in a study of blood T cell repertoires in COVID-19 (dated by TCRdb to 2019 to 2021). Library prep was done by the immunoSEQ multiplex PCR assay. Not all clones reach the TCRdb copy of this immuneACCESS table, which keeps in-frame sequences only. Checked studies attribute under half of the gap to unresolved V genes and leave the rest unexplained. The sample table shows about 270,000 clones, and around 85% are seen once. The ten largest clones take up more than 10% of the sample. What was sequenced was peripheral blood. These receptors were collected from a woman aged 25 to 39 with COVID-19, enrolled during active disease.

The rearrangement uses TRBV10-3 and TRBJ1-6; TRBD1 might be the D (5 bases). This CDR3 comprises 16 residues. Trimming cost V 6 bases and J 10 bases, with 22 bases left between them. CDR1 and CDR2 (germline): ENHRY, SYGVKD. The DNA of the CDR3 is TGTGCCATCAGGGGCGCAGGGCCCAGTGCTAAATCACCCCTCCACTTT. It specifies CAIRGAGPSAKSPLHF.

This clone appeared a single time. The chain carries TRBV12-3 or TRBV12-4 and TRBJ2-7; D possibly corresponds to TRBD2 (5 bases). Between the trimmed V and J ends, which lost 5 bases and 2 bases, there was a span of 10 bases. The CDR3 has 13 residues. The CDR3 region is CASSPRRTYEQYF. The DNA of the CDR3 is TGTGCCAGCAGTCCAAGGAGGACCTACGAGCAGTACTTC.

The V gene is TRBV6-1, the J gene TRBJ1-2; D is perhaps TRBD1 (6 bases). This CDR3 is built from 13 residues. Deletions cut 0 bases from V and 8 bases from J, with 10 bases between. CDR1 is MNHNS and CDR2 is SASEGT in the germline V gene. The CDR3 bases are TGTGCCAGCAGTGAAGCTGGGGGCTCGGGCTACACCTTC. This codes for CASSEAGGSGYTF.

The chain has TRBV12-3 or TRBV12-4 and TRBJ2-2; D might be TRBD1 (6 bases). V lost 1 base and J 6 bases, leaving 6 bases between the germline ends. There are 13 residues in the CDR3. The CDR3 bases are TGTGCCAGCAGTTTAGGGGGGCCCGGGGAGCTGTTTTTT. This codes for CASSLGGPGELFF.

The DNA for the CDR3 is TGTGCCAGCAGTTCACCCTCATACAGCTACGAGCAGTACTTC. As protein: CASSSPSYSYEQYF. The gene calls are TRBV28 and TRBJ2-7; D is ambiguous. V lost 4 bases and J 3 bases, leaving 13 bases between the germline ends. The CDR3 loop spans 14 amino acids. Germline loops: CDR1 MDHEN, CDR2 SYDVKM.

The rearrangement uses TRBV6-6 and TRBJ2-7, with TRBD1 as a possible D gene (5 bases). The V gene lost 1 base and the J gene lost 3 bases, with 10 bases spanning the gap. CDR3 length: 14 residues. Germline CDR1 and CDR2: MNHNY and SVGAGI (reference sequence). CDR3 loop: CASSYFTQGYEQYF. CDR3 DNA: TGTGCCAGCAGTTACTTCACCCAGGGCTACGAGCAGTACTTC.

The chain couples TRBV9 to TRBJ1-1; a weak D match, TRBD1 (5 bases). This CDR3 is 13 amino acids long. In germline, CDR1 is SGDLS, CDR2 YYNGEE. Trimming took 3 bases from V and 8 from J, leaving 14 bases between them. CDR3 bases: TGTGCCAGCAGCGCCTCGGGGGTGCCCGAAGCTTTCTTT. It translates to CASSASGVPEAFF.

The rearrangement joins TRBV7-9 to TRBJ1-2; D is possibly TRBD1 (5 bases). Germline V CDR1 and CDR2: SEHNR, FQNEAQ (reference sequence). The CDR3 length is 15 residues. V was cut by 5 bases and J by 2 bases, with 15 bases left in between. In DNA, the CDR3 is TGTGCCAGCAGCCGGAGGGACGGATTAAACTATGGCTACACCTTC. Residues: CASSRRDGLNYGYTF.

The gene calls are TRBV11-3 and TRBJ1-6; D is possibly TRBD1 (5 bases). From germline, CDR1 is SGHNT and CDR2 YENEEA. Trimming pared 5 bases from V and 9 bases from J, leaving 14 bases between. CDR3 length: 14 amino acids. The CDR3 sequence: CASSHAGGTSPLHF. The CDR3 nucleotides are TGTGCCAGCAGCCACGCCGGGGGGACTTCACCCCTCCACTTT.

The CDR3 reads CASSPSGGGLTDTQYF. The CDR3, as DNA: TGTGCCAGCAGCCCTAGCGGCGGGGGGCTCACAGATACGCAGTATTTT. The chain joins TRBV5-4 to TRBJ2-3, with 8 bases identical to TRBD2. CDR3 length: 16 amino acids. Germline values: CDR1 SGHNT, CDR2 YYREEE (reference sequence). The ends lost 4 bases at V and 2 bases at J; junction bases unmatched: 9.

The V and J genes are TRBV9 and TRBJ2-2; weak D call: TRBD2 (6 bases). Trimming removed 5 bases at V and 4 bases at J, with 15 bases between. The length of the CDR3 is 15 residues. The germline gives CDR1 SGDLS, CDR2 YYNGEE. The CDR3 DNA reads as TGTGCCAGCAGTGGTACTGGGGGGAGCACCGGGGAGCTGTTTTTT. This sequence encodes CASSGTGGSTGELFF.

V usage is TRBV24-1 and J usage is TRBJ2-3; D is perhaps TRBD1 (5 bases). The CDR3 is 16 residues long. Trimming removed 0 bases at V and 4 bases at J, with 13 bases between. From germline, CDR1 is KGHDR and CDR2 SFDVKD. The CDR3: CATSDLNGWGADTQYF. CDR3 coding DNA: TGTGCCACCAGTGATTTGAACGGGTGGGGCGCAGATACGCAGTATTTT.

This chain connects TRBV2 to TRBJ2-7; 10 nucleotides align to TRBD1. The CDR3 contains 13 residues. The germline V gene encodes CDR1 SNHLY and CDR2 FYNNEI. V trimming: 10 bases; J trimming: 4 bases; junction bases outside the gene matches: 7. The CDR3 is CATLGDRGYEQYF. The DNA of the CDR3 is TGTGCCACCTTAGGGGACAGGGGATACGAGCAGTACTTC.

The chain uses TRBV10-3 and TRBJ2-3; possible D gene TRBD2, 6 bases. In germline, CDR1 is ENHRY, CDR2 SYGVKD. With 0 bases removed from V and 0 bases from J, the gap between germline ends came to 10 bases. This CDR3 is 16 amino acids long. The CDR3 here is CAISESGGRSTDTQYF. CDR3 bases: TGTGCCATCAGTGAGTCGGGGGGACGTAGCACAGATACGCAGTATTTT.

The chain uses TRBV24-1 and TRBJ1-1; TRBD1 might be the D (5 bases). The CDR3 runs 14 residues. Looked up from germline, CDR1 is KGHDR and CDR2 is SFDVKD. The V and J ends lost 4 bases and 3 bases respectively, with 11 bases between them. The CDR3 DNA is TGTGCCACCAGTGAATCCGGGGGGGACACTGAAGCTTTCTTT. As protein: CATSESGGDTEAFF.

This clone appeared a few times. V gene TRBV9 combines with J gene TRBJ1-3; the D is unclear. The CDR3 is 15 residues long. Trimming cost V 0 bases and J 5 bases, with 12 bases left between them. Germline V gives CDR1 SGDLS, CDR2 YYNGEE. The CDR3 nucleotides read TGTGCCAGCAGCGTAGCTTCCGGAGGGAGAAACACCATATATTTT. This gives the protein CASSVASGGRNTIYF.

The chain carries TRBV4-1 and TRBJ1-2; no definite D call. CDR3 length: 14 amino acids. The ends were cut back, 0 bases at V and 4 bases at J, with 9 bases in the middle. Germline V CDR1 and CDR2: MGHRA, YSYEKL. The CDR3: CASSQDRHLYGYTF. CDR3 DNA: TGCGCCAGCAGCCAAGATAGACACCTCTATGGCTACACCTTC.

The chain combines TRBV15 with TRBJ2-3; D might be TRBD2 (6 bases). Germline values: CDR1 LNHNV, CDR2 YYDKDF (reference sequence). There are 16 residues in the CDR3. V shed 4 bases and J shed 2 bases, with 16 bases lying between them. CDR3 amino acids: CATSTRLEGHTDTQYF. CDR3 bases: TGTGCCACCAGCACTCGGTTGGAGGGGCACACAGATACGCAGTATTTT. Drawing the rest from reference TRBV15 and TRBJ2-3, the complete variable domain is DAMVIQNPRYQVTQFGKPVTLSCSQTLNHNVMYWYQQKSSQAPKLLFHYYDKDFNNEADTPDNFQSRRPNTSFCFLDIRSPGLGDTAMYLCATSTRLEGHTDTQYFGPGTRLTVL.

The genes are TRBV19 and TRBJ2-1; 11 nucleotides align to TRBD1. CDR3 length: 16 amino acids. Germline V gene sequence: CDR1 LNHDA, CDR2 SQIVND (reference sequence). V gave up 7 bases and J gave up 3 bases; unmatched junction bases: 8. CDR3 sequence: CASTQRGTGGYNEQFF. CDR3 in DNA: TGTGCCAGTACCCAACGGGGGACAGGGGGCTACAATGAGCAGTTCTTC.

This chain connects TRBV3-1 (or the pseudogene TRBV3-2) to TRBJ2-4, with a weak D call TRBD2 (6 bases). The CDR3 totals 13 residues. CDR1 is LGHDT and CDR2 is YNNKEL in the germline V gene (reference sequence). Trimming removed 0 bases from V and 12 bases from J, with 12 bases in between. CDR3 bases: TGTGCCAGCAGCCAAGACTTTGGAGGGACTCAGTACTTC. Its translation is CASSQDFGGTQYF.

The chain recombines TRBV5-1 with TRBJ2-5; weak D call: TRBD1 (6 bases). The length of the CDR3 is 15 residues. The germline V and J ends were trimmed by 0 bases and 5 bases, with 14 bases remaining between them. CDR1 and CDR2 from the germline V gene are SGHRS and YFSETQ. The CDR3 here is CASSLGTPGVETQYF. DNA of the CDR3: TGCGCCAGCAGCTTGGGGACGCCAGGGGTCGAGACCCAGTACTTC.

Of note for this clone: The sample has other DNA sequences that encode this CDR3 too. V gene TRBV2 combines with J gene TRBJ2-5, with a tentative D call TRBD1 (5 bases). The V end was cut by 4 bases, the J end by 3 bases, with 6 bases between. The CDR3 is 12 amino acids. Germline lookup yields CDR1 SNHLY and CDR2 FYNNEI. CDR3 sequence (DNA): TGTGCCAGCAGTGTAGGGGAAGAGACCCAGTACTTC. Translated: CASSVGEETQYF. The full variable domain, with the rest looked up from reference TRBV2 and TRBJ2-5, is EPEVTQTPSHQVTQMGQEVILRCVPISNHLYFYWYRQILGQKVEFLVSFYNNEISEKSEIFDDQFSVERPDGSNFTLKIRSTKLEDSAMYFCASSVGEETQYFGPGTRLLVL.

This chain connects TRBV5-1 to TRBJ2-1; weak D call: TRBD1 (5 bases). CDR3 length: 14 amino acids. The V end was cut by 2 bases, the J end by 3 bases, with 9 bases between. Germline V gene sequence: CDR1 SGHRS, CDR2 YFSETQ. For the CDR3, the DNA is TGCGCCAGCAGCTTAGGGGTCTACTACAATGAGCAGTTCTTC. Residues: CASSLGVYYNEQFF.

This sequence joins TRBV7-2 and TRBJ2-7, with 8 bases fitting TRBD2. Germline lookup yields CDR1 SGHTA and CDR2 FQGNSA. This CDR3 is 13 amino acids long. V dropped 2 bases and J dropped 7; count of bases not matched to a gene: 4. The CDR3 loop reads CASSLTLAGEQYF. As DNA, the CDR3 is TGTGCCAGCAGCTTAACGCTAGCGGGTGAGCAGTACTTC.

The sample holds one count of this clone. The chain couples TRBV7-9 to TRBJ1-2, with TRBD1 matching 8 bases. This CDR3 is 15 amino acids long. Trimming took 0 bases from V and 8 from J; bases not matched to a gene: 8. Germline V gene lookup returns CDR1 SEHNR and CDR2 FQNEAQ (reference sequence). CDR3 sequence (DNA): TGTGCCAGCAGCTTAGCCCGGCAGGGGGCGCAGGGCTACACCTTC. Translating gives CASSLARQGAQGYTF.

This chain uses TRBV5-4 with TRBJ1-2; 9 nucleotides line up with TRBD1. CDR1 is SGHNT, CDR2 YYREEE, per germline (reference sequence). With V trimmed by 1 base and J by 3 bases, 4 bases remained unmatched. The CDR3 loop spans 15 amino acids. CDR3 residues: CASSLTGTGYYGYTF. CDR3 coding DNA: TGTGCCAGCAGCTTGACCGGGACAGGGTACTATGGCTACACCTTC.

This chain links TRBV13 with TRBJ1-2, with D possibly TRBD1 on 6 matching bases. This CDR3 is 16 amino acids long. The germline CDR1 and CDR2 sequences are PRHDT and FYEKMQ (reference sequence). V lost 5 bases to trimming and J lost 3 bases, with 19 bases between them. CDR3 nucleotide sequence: TGTGCCAGCAGCCTACCTCGGGGGGGGGCGGACTATGGCTACACCTTC. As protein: CASSLPRGGADYGYTF.

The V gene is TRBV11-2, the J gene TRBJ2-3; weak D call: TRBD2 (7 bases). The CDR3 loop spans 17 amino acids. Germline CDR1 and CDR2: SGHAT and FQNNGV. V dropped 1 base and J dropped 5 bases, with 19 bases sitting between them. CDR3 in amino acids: CASSLARGAGAVDTQYF. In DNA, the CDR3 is TGTGCCAGCAGCTTAGCCCGGGGGGCGGGGGCCGTAGATACGCAGTATTTT.

The CDR3 reads CASSPPTDTQYF. The CDR3 nucleotides are TGTGCCAGCAGTCCTCCCACAGATACGCAGTATTTT. This chain uses TRBV28 with TRBJ2-3; D ambiguous. CDR1 is MDHEN and CDR2 is SYDVKM in the germline V gene. V was cut by 5 bases and J by 2 bases, with 5 bases left in between. The length of the CDR3 is 12 residues.

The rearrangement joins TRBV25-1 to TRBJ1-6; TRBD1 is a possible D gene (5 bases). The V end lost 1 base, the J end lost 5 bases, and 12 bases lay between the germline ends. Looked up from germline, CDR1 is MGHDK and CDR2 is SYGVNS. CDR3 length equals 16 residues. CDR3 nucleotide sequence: TGTGCCAGCAGTGAATGGGACTTCCCGAATAATTCACCCCTCCACTTT. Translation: CASSEWDFPNNSPLHF.

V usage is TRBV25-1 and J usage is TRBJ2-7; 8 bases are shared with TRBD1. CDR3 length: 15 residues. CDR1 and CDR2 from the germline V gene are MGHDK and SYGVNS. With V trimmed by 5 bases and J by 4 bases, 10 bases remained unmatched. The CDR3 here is CASSSTRGLSYEQYF. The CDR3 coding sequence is TGTGCCAGCAGTTCGACCAGGGGGCTTTCGTACGAGCAGTACTTC.

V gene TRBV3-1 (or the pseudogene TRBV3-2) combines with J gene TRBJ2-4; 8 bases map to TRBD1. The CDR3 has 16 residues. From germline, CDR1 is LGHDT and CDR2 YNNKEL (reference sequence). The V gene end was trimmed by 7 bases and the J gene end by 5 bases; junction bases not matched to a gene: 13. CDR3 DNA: TGTGCCAGCACCCCCGGGACAGGTTTGCTCCAAAACATTCAGTACTTC. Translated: CASTPGTGLLQNIQYF.